The entry below describes one T cell receptor (beta chain). Its antigen target is currently unknown. Base-call qualities are not available, and no considerably larger clone is one nucleotide away. The sample belongs to a study of radiotherapy plus CTLA-4 blockade in lung cancer listed by TCRdb under 2018. As for the study more broadly: Objective responses occurred in about 19% of enrolled patients, and less than 35% achieved disease control. Overall study results and their limits: After treatment with radiotherapy and ipilimumab, TCR clones that originated in tumors expanded in peripheral blood. Early dynamic changes in blood T cell clones, together with increased serum interferon-beta after radiation, were reported as the strongest predictors of response.

Focal radiation therapy combined with CTLA-4 blockade (ipilimumab) was tested in patients with chemo-refractory metastatic non-small-cell lung cancer. The library was generated by the immunoSEQ multiplex PCR assay. TCRdb took over this immuneACCESS table, retaining in-frame rearrangements with V and J assigned. Such tables are incomplete; in checked studies, under half of the missing clones stem from an unresolved V gene, and the remainder is unexplained. A total of about 90,000 clones appear in this sample, about four fifths of them only once. The ten largest clonotypes hold roughly 15% of the sample. The sample here was peripheral blood, taken from a patient treated with radiotherapy plus ipilimumab. The receptor was isolated from a human donor with non-small cell lung cancer that progressed on radiotherapy plus ipilimumab.

The DNA is as follows: TGTGCCAGCAGTCCTAGCGGTTACTCCTACAATGAGCAGTTCTTC. Its protein reads: CASSPSGYSYNEQFF. The chain is made from TRBV25-1 and TRBJ2-1, and 7 junction bases match TRBD2. The germline V gene gives CDR1 as MGHDK and CDR2 as SYGVNS. The CDR3 runs 15 amino acids, cysteine and phenylalanine included. Only CDR3 DNA remains: 45 bases, in frame from the first base. Ends trimmed: V by 5 bases, J by 0 bases; bases unmatched to a gene: 4.